A single sample is the source of the 30 T cell receptor beta chains below, sequenced in a study of human T cells and chemical hapten exposure. TCRdb re-called the RACE reads through MiXCR, storing one row per CDR3 protein. In the table there are around 99,000 distinct CDR3 sequences, around 12% of which are singletons. Time point denoted: patch test 1, 2 weeks after DPC sensitization. Treatment denoted: therapeutic diphenylcyclopropenone sensitization with weekly scalp DPC. The starting material was whole blood, obtained in connection with sensitization to the hapten diphenylcyclopropenone (DPC). Every receptor here comes from a woman aged 35 to 49 with alopecia areata. Some clones in this sample may be carry-over from other donors' samples.

This chain joins TRBV19 and TRBJ2-1, with TRBD2 matching over 9 bases. The CDR3 has 16 residues. J gave up 6 bases and V 4 bases, and 10 bases lay outside the gene matches. CDR1 is LNHDA and CDR2 is SQIVND in the germline V gene (reference sequence). The CDR3 is CASSSMTSGSFNEQFF. The CDR3 DNA reads TGTGCCAGTAGTAGCATGACTAGCGGAAGCTTCAATGAGCAGTTCTTC.

This clonotype appeared a single time. CDR3: CATRPPGLAGGRETQYF. CDR3 DNA: TGTGCCACCCGACCCCCGGGACTAGCGGGAGGGCGAGAGACCCAGTACTTC. V usage is TRBV7-2 and J usage is TRBJ2-5; 16 bases fit TRBD2. Germline CDR1 is SGHTA and CDR2 is FQGNSA. Trimming took 10 bases from V and 4 from J; bases not matched to a gene: 12. The CDR3 covers 17 residues.

The J gene is TRBJ1-1, the V gene TRBV18; no clear D. The CDR3 consists of 14 residues. Germline V lookup: CDR1 KGHSH, CDR2 LQKENI. V dropped 0 bases and J dropped 1 base, with 6 bases sitting between them. CDR3 nucleotides: TGTGCCAGCTCACCACCGGCGTGGAACACTGAAGCTTTCTTT. Encoded protein: CASSPPAWNTEAFF.

This clonotype has a handful of counts. The chain carries TRBV29-1 and TRBJ1-5; perhaps TRBD1 as D (6 bases). Germline V lookup: CDR1 SQVTM, CDR2 ANQGSEA. The CDR3 extends over 14 amino acids. V shed 4 bases and J shed 7 bases, with 17 bases lying between them. The CDR3 bases are TGCAGCGTTGGCGGCCAGGGGAACGGGCAGCCCCAGCATTTT. The encoded protein is CSVGGQGNGQPQHF.

There are many counts of this clonotype. The chain is built from TRBV6-6 and TRBJ1-4; possibly TRBD1 for D (5 bases). Trimming took 7 bases from V and 4 from J, leaving 16 bases between them. The V gene's germline CDR1 is MNHNY and CDR2 SVGAGI (reference sequence). The CDR3 sequence is 15 residues long. The CDR3 sequence: CASNRGTDYNEKLFF. The CDR3 DNA sequence: TGTGCCAGCAACCGTGGGACGGACTATAATGAAAAACTGTTTTTT.

This clonotype was seen only a few times. The chain carries TRBV6-5 and TRBJ2-7; a weak D match, TRBD1 (6 bases). V was clipped by 2 bases and J by 3 bases, with 14 bases between them. Germline V CDR1 and CDR2: MNHEY, SVGAGI. This CDR3 spans 15 amino acids. The CDR3 sequence: CASSYVTGHLYEQYF. In DNA, the CDR3 is TGTGCCAGCAGTTACGTGACAGGCCATCTCTACGAGCAGTACTTC.

This clonotype was observed at least ten times. The rearrangement links TRBV20-1 to TRBJ1-1, with 8 bases matching TRBD1. With V trimmed by 8 bases and J by 3 bases, 2 bases remained unmatched. Per germline, CDR1 DFQATT and CDR2 SNEGSKA (reference sequence). CDR3 length: 11 amino acids. In DNA form, the CDR3 reads TGCAGTCCGGGACAGGACACTGAAGCTTTCTTT. Translation gives CSPGQDTEAFF.

Only a few counts were recorded for this clonotype. The chain couples TRBV23-1 to TRBJ2-7, with a tentative D call TRBD1 (6 bases). TRBV23-1 is known as an ORF, though its function is uncertain. Deletions cut 6 bases from V and 12 bases from J, with 18 bases between. The CDR3 is 12 residues long. CDR3 sequence reads: CASSLVGARGYF. The DNA for the CDR3 is TGCGCCAGCAGCCTGGTGGGGGCGAGGGGGTACTTC.

This clonotype was detected once. The V call is TRBV27, the J call TRBJ2-2; D may correspond to TRBD1 or TRBD2 (5 bases each). V was trimmed by 5 bases and J by 6 bases, leaving 10 bases between them. The length of the CDR3 is 13 residues. Germline CDR1 MNHEY, CDR2 SMNVEV (reference sequence). The chain's CDR3 is CASSHGGPGELFF. For the CDR3, the DNA is TGTGCCAGCAGTCATGGGGGTCCCGGGGAGCTGTTTTTT.

This clonotype was seen a few times. This rearrangement joins TRBV20-1 to TRBJ1-3; D remains unclear. Trimming took 5 bases from V and 2 from J, leaving 13 bases between them. This CDR3 spans 14 amino acids. CDR1 DFQATT and CDR2 SNEGSKA come from the germline V gene (reference sequence). Written as DNA, the CDR3 is TGCAGTGCTCTACGACGGTCTGCTGGAAACACCATATATTTT. Its protein product is CSALRRSAGNTIYF.

The gene calls are TRBV4-3 and TRBJ2-3, with 9 bases identical to TRBD2. The length of the CDR3 is 17 residues. Unmatched junction bases numbered 7, after V lost 1 base and J lost 2 bases. Germline V gene lookup returns CDR1 LGHNA and CDR2 YSLEER. The CDR3 nucleotides are TGCGCCAGCAGCCAAGGGGCTTTAGCGGGAGTCACAGATACGCAGTATTTT. Its translation: CASSQGALAGVTDTQYF.

The J gene is TRBJ2-3, the V gene TRBV18, with D unclear. Trimming took 5 bases from V and 0 from J, leaving 18 bases between them. The CDR3 is 17 amino acids. The germline V gene has CDR1 KGHSH and CDR2 LQKENI. The CDR3 nucleotides read TGTGCCAGCTCAGGTGCGGCAGCCACCTCTAGCACAGATACGCAGTATTTT. Translation gives CASSGAAATSSTDTQYF. Full variable domain (remainder filled in from reference TRBV18 and TRBJ2-3): NAGVMQNPRHLVRRRGQEARLRCSPMKGHSHVYWYRQLPEEGLKFMVYLQKENIIDESGMPKERFSAEFPKEGPSILRIQQVVRGDSAAYFCASSGAAATSSTDTQYFGPGTRLTVL.

The rearrangement uses TRBV9 and TRBJ1-1; D gene uncertain. This CDR3 is built from 16 residues. Trimming pared 3 bases from V and 2 bases from J, leaving 17 bases between. The germline CDR1 and CDR2 sequences are SGDLS and YYNGEE. The CDR3 DNA sequence: TGTGCCAGCAGCGCCGCCCTGGGATCGCTTAACACTGAAGCTTTCTTT. This gives the protein CASSAALGSLNTEAFF.

This clonotype came up many times. The genes are TRBV29-1 and TRBJ2-1; D is possibly TRBD2 (7 bases). V dropped 0 bases and J dropped 6 bases, with 12 bases sitting between them. CDR3 length equals 14 residues. Germline V gene lookup returns CDR1 SQVTM and CDR2 ANQGSEA. CDR3: CSVEDQGGGNEQFF. DNA for the CDR3: TGCAGCGTTGAAGATCAGGGAGGGGGCAATGAGCAGTTCTTC.

This clonotype was detected a few times. The chain couples TRBV3-1 to TRBJ1-5, with D perhaps matching TRBD1 (6 bases). The length of the CDR3 is 16 residues. CDR1 and CDR2 from the germline V gene are LGHDT and YNNKEL (reference sequence). Trimming cost V 1 base and J 6 bases, with 16 bases left between them. The CDR3 spells CASSQAYRDRGQPQHF. DNA of the CDR3: TGTGCCAGCAGCCAAGCCTACAGGGATCGGGGTCAGCCCCAGCATTTT.

A few counts support this clonotype. Here the CDR3 reads CASSRPGGGTEAFF. In DNA, the CDR3 is TGTGCCAGCAGCAGACCGGGCGGCGGCACTGAAGCTTTCTTT. The rearrangement joins TRBV9 to TRBJ1-1, with D hard to call. Looked up from germline, CDR1 is SGDLS and CDR2 is YYNGEE. V lost 4 bases and J lost 4, with 14 bases in between. CDR3 size: 14 residues.

This chain links TRBV6-2 or TRBV6-3 with TRBJ2-2; 11 bases map to TRBD1. CDR3 length: 15 residues. The V gene end was trimmed by 2 bases and the J gene end by 5 bases; junction bases not matched to a gene: 1. Germline V gives CDR1 MNHEY, CDR2 SVGEGT. This CDR3 reads CASSYRDRGTGELFF. Here the CDR3 DNA reads TGTGCCAGCAGTTACCGGGACAGGGGGACCGGGGAGCTGTTTTTT.

J is TRBJ2-5 and V is TRBV20-1; no definite D call. CDR1 DFQATT and CDR2 SNEGSKA come from the germline V gene (reference sequence). The length of the CDR3 is 13 residues. With 2 bases removed from V and 2 bases from J, the gap between germline ends came to 9 bases. CDR3 loop: CSARTTIQETQYF. In nucleotides, the CDR3 is TGCAGTGCTAGAACAACCATACAAGAGACCCAGTACTTC.

The V gene is TRBV29-1, the J gene TRBJ2-2; D uncertain. Germline CDR1 reads SQVTM; CDR2 reads ANQGSEA. The CDR3 sequence is 13 residues long. Trimming removed 3 bases at V and 0 bases at J, with 5 bases between. The CDR3 bases are TGCAGCGTTGAGTCCGCGAACACCGGGGAGCTGTTTTTT. It specifies CSVESANTGELFF.

The chain is built from TRBV6-2 or TRBV6-3 and TRBJ1-1; no definite D call. Trimming took off 0 bases at V and 8 bases at J, with 7 bases between the two ends. Germline assignment: CDR1 MNHEY and CDR2 SVGEGT. The CDR3 extends over 12 amino acids. The CDR3 is CASSYSIGEAFF. The CDR3 nucleotides read TGTGCCAGCAGTTACTCAATCGGGGAAGCTTTCTTT.

This rearrangement joins TRBV12-3 or TRBV12-4 to TRBJ2-7; D is unclear. The CDR3 spans 13 residues. Deletions cut 4 bases from V and 5 bases from J, with 12 bases between. CDR3 DNA: TGTGCCAGCAGTTCCGTGGTCGTGGACGAGCAGTACTTC. This encodes CASSSVVVDEQYF.

The chain recombines TRBV29-1 with TRBJ2-6; TRBD1 agrees at 7 bases. Trimming took 6 bases from V and 4 from J; bases not matched to a gene: 18. This CDR3 contains 18 residues. The V gene's germline CDR1 is SQVTM and CDR2 ANQGSEA. The CDR3 nucleotides read TGCAGCGTGATGGGACAGTCCGTGCGGGCGAGAGGGGCCAACGTCCTGACTTTC. Residues: CSVMGQSVRARGANVLTF. Together with reference TRBV29-1 and TRBJ2-6, the CDR3 gives the full variable domain: SAVISQKPSRDICQRGTSLTIQCQVDSQVTMMFWYRQQPGQSLTLIATANQGSEATYESGFVIDKFPISRPNLTFSTLTVSNMSPEDSSIYLCSVMGQSVRARGANVLTFGAGSRLTVL.

This clonotype was detected ten times or more. The rearrangement joins TRBV29-1 to TRBJ2-1, with D unclear. The CDR3 consists of 11 residues. CDR1 is SQVTM and CDR2 is ANQGSEA in the germline V gene. V lost 5 bases and J 0 bases, leaving 2 bases between the germline ends. CDR3 amino acids: CSVSSYNEQFF. For the CDR3, the DNA is TGCAGCGTTAGCTCCTACAATGAGCAGTTCTTC.

This chain connects TRBV27 to TRBJ2-1; D unclear. Germline values: CDR1 MNHEY, CDR2 SMNVEV (reference sequence). The CDR3 contains 11 residues. Between the trimmed V and J ends, which lost 8 bases and 9 bases, there was a span of 11 bases. CDR3 nucleotide sequence: TGTGCCAGCGGACCTCCCGGTGAGCAGTTCTTC. Amino acids: CASGPPGEQFF.

The genes are TRBV12-5 and TRBJ2-5; TRBD1 or TRBD2 may be the D gene (5 bases each). CDR3 length: 14 residues. CDR1 LGHNT and CDR2 FRNRAP come from the germline V gene. Trimming removed 7 bases from V and 5 bases from J, with 17 bases in between. CDR3 nucleotides: TGTGCTAGTGCCCCCCCAGGGACCGGTGAGACCCAGTACTTC. Amino acids: CASAPPGTGETQYF. Filled out from reference TRBV12-5 and TRBJ2-5, the complete variable domain reads DARVTQTPRHKVTEMGQEVTMRCQPILGHNTVFWYRQTMMQGLELLAYFRNRAPLDDSGMPKDRFSAEMPDATLATLKIQPSEPRDSAVYFCASAPPGTGETQYFGPGTRLLVL.

This clonotype was detected a few times. CDR3 in DNA: TGTGCCAGCAGTTCCTCCTGGGGAAACACCGGGGAGCTGTTTTTT. Its protein product is CASSSSWGNTGELFF. The V gene is TRBV28, the J gene TRBJ2-2, with D uncertain. Germline V gene data show CDR1 as MDHEN and CDR2 as SYDVKM. The CDR3 totals 15 residues. Deletions cut 4 bases from V and 2 bases from J, with 11 bases between.

This sequence joins TRBV12-3 or TRBV12-4 and TRBJ2-7; D is perhaps TRBD1 or TRBD2 (5 bases each). CDR3 length: 12 residues. The germline V and J ends were trimmed by 6 bases and 7 bases, with 13 bases remaining between them. CDR3 sequence: CASRPGTQEQYF. The CDR3 nucleotides are TGTGCCAGCAGACCGGGGACCCAGGAGCAGTACTTC.

This clonotype turned up a few times. The rearrangement links TRBV9 to TRBJ2-2; D remains unclear. V lost 0 bases, J lost 6 bases, and 6 bases lay in between. The length of the CDR3 is 13 residues. From germline, CDR1 is SGDLS and CDR2 YYNGEE. The CDR3 DNA sequence: TGTGCCAGCAGCGTAGTAGGACCCGGGGAGCTGTTTTTT. The encoded protein is CASSVVGPGELFF.

This chain connects TRBV6-6 to TRBJ1-5, with 10 bases fitting TRBD1. The V segment lost 6 bases and the J segment 6 bases; nucleotides outside the gene matches: 8. The CDR3 extends over 15 amino acids. CDR1 and CDR2 (germline): MNHNY, SVGAGI (reference sequence). CDR3 amino acids: CASRTGTGVIQPQHF. CDR3 in DNA: TGTGCCAGCAGAACCGGGACAGGGGTAATTCAGCCCCAGCATTTT.

This clonotype was found a few times. The V and J genes are TRBV12-3 or TRBV12-4 and TRBJ2-5, with D possibly being TRBD2 (5 bases). This CDR3 is 13 amino acids long. Trimming took 3 bases from V and 5 from J, leaving 10 bases between them. CDR3 bases: TGTGCCAGCAGTTTTGCTAGCCGGGAGACCCAGTACTTC. Translating it yields CASSFASRETQYF.